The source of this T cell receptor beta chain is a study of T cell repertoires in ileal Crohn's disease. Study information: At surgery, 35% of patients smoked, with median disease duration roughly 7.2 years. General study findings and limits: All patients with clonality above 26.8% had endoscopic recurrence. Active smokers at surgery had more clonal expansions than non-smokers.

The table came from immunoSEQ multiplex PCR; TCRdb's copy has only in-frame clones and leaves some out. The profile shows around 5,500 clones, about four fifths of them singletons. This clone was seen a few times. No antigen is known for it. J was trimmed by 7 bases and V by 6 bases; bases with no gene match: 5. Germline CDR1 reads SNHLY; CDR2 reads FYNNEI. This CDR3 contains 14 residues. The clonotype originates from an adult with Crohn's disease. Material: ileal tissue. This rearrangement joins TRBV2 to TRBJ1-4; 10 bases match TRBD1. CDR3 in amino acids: CASSATGGGEKLFF. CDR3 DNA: TGTGCCAGCAGCGCGACAGGGGGCGGTGAAAAACTGTTTTTT.